Detailed here is one T cell receptor beta chain. What antigen it recognizes has not been identified. The sample holds no much larger clone one base away, and base qualities are not on file. TCRbeta CDR3 regions were amplified from genomic DNA by means of the immunoSEQ Assay, a bias-controlled multiplex PCR. The original pipeline was this. Nucleated cell counts per sample were estimated from amplification of reference gene primers within the assay. Sequence reads were collapsed and filtered to measure the absolute abundance of every unique TCRbeta CDR3 rearrangement. For each sample, productive Simpson clonality was calculated as the square root of Simpson's diversity index across productive rearrangements. As stored in TCRdb, this immuneACCESS dataset retains in-frame rearrangements with V and J assigned. A fraction of the clones does not appear; measured against another copy, unresolved V genes explain less than half of the discrepancy, and the remainder lacks a known reason. V and J calls and clone size are those listed in that table; D and trimming were worked out from the DNA. The sample records about 140,000 clones, approximately 83% of which are singletons. The ten largest clones capture around 8% of the sample.

The sample originates from a study of blood T cell repertoires in COVID-19 (dated by TCRdb to 2019 to 2021). As for the study more broadly: Collaborator samples came from the United States, Italy and Spain and covered acute and convalescent phases of COVID-19. The material from the prospective study consisted of cDNA or gDNA derived from T cells, B-cell-depleted T cells, or PBMCs. Deeply sampled blood TCRbeta repertoires from subjects exposed to, actively infected with, or recovered from COVID-19 were included in the dataset. The repertoires were released in a freely available public database meant as a resource for research on the immune response to SARS-CoV-2. Samples were obtained from the ongoing ImmuneRACE study (first 160 participants) and from roughly 1,300 subjects provided by 6 global collaborators. The sample metadata nearly always contained a de-identified subject ID, COVID-19 status, age in years and sex. Where available, HLA class I and class II types were obtained from metadata supplied by the sample provider rather than from assay-based typing. Study-wide conclusions, independent of this receptor: Clinical and demographic metadata were provided uncurated, with the amount varying by source and participant.

The CDR3 runs 15 amino acids, cysteine and phenylalanine included. The DNA shown is the 45-base CDR3, in frame from base 1. The germline V gene yields SGDLS for CDR1 and YYNGEE for CDR2. The germline V end is reduced by 4 bases and the J end by 8 bases; junction bases left unmatched: 10. Whole blood was collected in K2EDTA tubes by collaborating institutions according to the institutions' own protocols. For TCRbeta analysis, collaborators shipped samples in one of three forms: frozen whole blood, isolated PBMCs, or DNA extracted from either of those sample types. The sequenced sample was peripheral blood. The chain employs TRBV9 and TRBJ2-1; 9 central nucleotides agree with TRBD2. The clonotype was recovered from a human donor in a cohort sampled during active COVID-19. The CDR3 here reads CASSTGTSFFYEQFF. The DNA is TGTGCCAGCAGCACCGGGACTAGCTTCTTCTATGAGCAGTTCTTC.